This T cell receptor (beta chain) was sequenced in a study of T cell repertoires in cytomegalovirus infection. Overall study context: TCR beta signatures that were public indicated CMV infection and matching HLA type.

At least ten counts were recorded for this clonotype. Its cognate antigen is unknown. Study results and limitations: HLA-C-restricted CMV clonotypes gave the most frequent clonotype in two of eight donors. Carriers of CMV plus the relevant HLA were identified by cumulative public TCR beta family frequency.

Each CDR3 protein gets one entry after TCRdb re-called the reads with MiXCR. The data contain around 740,000 distinct CDR3 sequences, 35% of them singletons. The sample comprised PBMCs. This receptor was obtained from a human donor in good health (CMV status not recorded). Some clones in this sample may be carry-over from other donors' samples.

The CDR3 region is CASSLSPSQGRADTQYF. The CDR3 DNA reads as TGTGCCAGCAGCTTGAGCCCTTCACAGGGGAGAGCAGATACGCAGTATTTT. V and J are TRBV7-8 and TRBJ2-3; TRBD1 agrees at 7 bases. Germline assignment: CDR1 SGHVS and CDR2 FQNEAQ. The CDR3 spans 17 residues. The V gene end was trimmed by 3 bases and the J gene end by 4 bases; junction bases not matched to a gene: 13.